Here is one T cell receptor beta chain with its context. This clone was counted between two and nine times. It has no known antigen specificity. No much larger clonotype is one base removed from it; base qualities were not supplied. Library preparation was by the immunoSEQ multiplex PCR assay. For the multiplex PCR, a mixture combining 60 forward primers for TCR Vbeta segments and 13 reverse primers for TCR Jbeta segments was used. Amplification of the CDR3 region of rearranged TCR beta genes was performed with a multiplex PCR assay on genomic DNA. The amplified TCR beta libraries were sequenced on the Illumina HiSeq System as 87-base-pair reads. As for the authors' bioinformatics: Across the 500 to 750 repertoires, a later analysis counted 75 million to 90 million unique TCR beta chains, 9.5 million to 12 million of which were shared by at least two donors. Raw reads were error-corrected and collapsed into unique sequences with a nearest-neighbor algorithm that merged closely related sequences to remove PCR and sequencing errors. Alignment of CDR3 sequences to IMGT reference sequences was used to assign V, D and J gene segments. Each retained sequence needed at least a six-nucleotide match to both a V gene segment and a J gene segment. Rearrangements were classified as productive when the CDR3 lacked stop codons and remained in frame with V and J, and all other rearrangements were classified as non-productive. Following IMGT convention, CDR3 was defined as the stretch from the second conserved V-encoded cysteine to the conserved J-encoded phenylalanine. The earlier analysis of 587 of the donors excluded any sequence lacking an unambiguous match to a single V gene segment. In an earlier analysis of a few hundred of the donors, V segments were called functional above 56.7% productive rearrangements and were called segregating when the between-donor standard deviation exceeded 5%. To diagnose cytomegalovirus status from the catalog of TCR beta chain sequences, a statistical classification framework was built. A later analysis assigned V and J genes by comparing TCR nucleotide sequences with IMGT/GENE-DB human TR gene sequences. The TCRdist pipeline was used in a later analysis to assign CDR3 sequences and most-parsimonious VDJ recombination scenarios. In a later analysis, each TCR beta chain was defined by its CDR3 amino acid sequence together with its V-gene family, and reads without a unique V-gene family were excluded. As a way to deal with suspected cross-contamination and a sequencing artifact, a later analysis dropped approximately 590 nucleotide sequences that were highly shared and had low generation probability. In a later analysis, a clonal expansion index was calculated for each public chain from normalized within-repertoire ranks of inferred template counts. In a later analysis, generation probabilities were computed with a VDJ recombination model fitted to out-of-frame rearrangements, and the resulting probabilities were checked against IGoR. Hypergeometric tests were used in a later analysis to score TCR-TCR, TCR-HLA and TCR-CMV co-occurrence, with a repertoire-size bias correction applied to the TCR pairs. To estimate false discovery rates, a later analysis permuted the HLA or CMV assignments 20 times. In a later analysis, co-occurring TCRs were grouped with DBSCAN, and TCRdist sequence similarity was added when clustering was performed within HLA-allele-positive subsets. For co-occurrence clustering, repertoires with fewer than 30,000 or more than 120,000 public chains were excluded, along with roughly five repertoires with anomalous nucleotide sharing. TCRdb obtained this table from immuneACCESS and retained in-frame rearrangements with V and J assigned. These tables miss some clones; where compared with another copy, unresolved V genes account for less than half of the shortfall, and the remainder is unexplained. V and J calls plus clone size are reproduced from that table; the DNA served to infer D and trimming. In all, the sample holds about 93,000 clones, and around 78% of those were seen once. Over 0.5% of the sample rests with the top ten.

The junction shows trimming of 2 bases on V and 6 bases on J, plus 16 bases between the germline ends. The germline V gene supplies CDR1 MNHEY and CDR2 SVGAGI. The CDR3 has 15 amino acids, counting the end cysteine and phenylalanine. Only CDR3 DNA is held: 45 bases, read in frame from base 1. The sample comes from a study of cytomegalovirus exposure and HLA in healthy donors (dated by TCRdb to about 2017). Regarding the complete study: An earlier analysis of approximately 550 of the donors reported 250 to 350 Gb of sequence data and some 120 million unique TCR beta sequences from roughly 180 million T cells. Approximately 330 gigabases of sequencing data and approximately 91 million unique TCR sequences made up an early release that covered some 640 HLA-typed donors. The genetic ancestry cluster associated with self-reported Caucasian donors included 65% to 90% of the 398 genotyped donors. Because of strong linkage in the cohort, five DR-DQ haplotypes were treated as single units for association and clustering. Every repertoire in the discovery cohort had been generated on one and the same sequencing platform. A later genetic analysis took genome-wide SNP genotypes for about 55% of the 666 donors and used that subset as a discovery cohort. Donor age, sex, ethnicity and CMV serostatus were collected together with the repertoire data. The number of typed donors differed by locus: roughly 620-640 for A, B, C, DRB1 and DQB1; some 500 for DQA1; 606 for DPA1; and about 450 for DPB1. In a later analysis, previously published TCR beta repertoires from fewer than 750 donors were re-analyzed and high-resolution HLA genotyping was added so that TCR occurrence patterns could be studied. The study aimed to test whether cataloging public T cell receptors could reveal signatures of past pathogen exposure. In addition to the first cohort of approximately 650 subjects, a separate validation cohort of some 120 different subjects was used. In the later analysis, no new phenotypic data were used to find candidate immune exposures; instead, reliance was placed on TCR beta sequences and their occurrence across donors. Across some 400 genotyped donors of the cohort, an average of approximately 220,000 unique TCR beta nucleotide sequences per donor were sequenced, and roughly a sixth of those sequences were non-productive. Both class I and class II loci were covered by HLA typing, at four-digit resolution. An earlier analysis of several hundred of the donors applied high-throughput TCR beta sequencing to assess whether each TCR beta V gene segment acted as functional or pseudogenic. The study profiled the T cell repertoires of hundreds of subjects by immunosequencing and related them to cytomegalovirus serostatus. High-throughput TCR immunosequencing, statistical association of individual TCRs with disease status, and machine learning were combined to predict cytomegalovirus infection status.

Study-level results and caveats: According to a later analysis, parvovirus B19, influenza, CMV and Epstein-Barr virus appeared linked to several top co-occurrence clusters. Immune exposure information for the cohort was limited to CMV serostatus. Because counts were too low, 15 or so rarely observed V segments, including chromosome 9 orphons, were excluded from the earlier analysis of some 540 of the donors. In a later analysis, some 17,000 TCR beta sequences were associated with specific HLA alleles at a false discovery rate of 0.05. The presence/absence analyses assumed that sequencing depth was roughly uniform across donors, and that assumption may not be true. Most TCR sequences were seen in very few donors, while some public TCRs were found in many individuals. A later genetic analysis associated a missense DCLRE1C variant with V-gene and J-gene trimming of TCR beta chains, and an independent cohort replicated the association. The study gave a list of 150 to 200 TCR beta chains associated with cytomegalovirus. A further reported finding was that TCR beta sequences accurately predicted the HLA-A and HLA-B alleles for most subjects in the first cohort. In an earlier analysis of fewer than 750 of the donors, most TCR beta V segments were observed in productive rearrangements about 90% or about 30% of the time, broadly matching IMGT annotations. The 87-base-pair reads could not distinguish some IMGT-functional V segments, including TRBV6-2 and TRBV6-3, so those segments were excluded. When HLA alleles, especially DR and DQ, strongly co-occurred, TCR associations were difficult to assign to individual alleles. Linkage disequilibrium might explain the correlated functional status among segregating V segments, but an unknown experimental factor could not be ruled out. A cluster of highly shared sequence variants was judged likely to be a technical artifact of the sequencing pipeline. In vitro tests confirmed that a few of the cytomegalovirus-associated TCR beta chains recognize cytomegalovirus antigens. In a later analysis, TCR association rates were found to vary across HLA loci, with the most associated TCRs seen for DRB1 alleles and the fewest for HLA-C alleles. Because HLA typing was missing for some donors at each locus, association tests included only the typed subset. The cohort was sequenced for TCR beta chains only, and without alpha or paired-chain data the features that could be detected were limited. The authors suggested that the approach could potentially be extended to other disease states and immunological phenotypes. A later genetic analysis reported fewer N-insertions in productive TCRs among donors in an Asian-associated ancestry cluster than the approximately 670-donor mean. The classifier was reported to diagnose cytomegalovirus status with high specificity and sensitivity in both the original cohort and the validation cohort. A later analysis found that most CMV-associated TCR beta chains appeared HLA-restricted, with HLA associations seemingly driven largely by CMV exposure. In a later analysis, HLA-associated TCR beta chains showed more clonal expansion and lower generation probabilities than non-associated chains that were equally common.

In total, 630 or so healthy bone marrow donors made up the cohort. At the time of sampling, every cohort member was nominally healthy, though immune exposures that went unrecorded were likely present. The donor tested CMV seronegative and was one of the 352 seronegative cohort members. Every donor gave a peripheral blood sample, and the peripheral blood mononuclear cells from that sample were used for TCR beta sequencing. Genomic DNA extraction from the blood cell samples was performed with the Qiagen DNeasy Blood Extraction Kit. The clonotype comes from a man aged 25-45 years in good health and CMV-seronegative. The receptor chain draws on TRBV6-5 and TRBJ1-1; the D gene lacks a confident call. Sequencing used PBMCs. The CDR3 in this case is CASSYEREGSPEAFF. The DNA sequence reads TGTGCCAGCAGTTACGAAAGGGAGGGTTCTCCTGAAGCTTTCTTT.